Listed below are T cell receptor beta chains from one sample, sequenced in a study of blood T cells in healthy people across ages. One entry per CDR3 protein results from TCRdb running MiXCR on the 5' RACE reads. The sample comprises a few hundred thousand distinct CDR3 sequences, approximately 30% of which are singletons, and about 18% rests with the top ten. The sequenced sample consisted of blood. The receptors originated from a woman in her 70s in good health. The CDR3 runs from the conserved cysteine through the conserved F or W. A D gene is named only where the DNA matches it firmly. Clone size is not always given. Where it is, it says once, few, many or a class for expanded clones.

v_gene	abundance	d_gene	j_gene	CDR3nt	CDR3aa
TRBV3-1	NA	TRBD2	TRBJ2-5	TGTGCCAGCAGCCAATCGCCTAGCGGGGAAGAGACCCAGTACTTC	CASSQSPSGEETQYF
TRBV5-8	NA	TRBD1	TRBJ1-1	TGTGCCAGCAGTCATGGACAGGGGGTACAAGGAGCTTTCTTT	CASSHGQGVQGAFF
TRBV15	NA	TRBD1	TRBJ1-1	TGTGCCACCAGCATTCCCGGGACAGGGGTGAACACTGAAGCTTTCTTT	CATSIPGTGVNTEAFF
TRBV4-2	few	TRBD2	TRBJ2-1	TGTGCCAGCAGCCAAGACTCAGCGGGGGTATACAATGAGCAGTTCTTC	CASSQDSAGVYNEQFF
TRBV4-3	few	NA	TRBJ2-7	TGCGCCAGCAGCCGAGAAGGGATTCCTCCCTATGGGCAGTACTTC	CASSREGIPPYGQYF
TRBV20-1	NA	TRBD1	TRBJ1-6	TGCAGTGCTATGACAGGGAACGCTTCACCCCTCCACTTT	CSAMTGNASPLHF
TRBV20-1	NA	NA	TRBJ2-3	TGCAGTGCCGGGGGACACCGTTCTAGCACAGATACGCAGTATTTT	CSAGGHRSSTDTQYF
TRBV5-1	NA	NA	TRBJ2-7	TGCGCCAGCAGCGGCCCCCCCGGTGGGGCGATCGACGAGCAGTACTTC	CASSGPPGGAIDEQYF
TRBV3-1	NA	NA	TRBJ1-1	TGTGCCAGCAGCCAATCAGGGGCGGCAACTTTCTTT	CASSQSGAATFF
TRBV18	NA	NA	TRBJ2-3	TGTGCCAGCTCACCCCCGGAGCTGGTAGATACGCAGTATTTT	CASSPPELVDTQYF
TRBV4-3	NA	NA	TRBJ2-7	TGCGCCAGCAGCCAAGAAGCAGGGGGGCGGGAGCAGTACTTC	CASSQEAGGREQYF
TRBV7-2	few	NA	TRBJ1-2	TGTGCCAGCAGCTTGGCGGCGGAGTATAACTATGGCTACACCTTC	CASSLAAEYNYGYTF
TRBV5-5	NA	NA	TRBJ1-5	TGTGCCAGCAGCTTGGATCAAGGGCATCAGCCCCAGCATTTT	CASSLDQGHQPQHF
TRBV28	NA	NA	TRBJ2-1	TGTGCCAGCATCGACTACAATGAGCAGTTCTTC	CASIDYNEQFF
TRBV20-1	NA	NA	TRBJ1-2	TGCAGTGCTAAAAGGTGGGAATTGGATGGCTACACCTTC	CSAKRWELDGYTF
TRBV2	few	TRBD1	TRBJ2-1	TGTGCCAGCAGAGCGACAGGGACCCACGAGCAGCACTTC	CASRATGTHEQHF
TRBV7-2	NA	NA	TRBJ1-1	TGTGCCAGCAGCTCCCACCCGGCTTTAGAAGCTTTCTTT	CASSSHPALEAFF
TRBV12-3/TRBV12-4	few	NA	TRBJ1-1	TGTGCCAGCAGTTTAGTTACGGTGAACACTGAAGCTTTCTTT	CASSLVTVNTEAFF
TRBV5-1	NA	NA	TRBJ2-4	TGCGCCAGCAGCTTGAGAGGCAATCCCTCCGCCGTCGTTAACATTCAGTACTTC	CASSLRGNPSAVVNIQYF
TRBV6-1	NA	TRBD1	TRBJ2-7	TGTGCCAGCATGTTGACAGGGGGCTACGAGCAGTACTTC	CASMLTGGYEQYF
TRBV7-9	many	NA	TRBJ1-5	TGTGCCAGCAGCTTGGCCGAGAATCAGCCCCAGCATTTT	CASSLAENQPQHF
TRBV20-1	NA	TRBD1	TRBJ2-5	TGCAGTGCTATTGCGGGACAGGGATCCTCGGAGACCCAGTACTTC	CSAIAGQGSSETQYF
TRBV5-1	NA	NA	TRBJ2-5	TGCGCCAGCAGCTTTCCCGCAGGGGCCAAAGAGACCCAGTACTTC	CASSFPAGAKETQYF
TRBV21-1	NA	NA	TRBJ1-2	TGTGCCAGCAGCCTGTTACGGGGCGACAGCGATACAAATGGCTACACCTTC	CASSLLRGDSDTNGYTF
TRBV11-2	few	NA	TRBJ1-5	TGTGCCAGCAGCCCCGGAGAGGCGAATCAGCCCCAGCATTTT	CASSPGEANQPQHF
TRBV20-1	NA	NA	TRBJ2-5	TGCAGCTACGGAGGCCTCGGGGAGACCCAGTACTTC	CSYGGLGETQYF
TRBV7-2	NA	TRBD1	TRBJ2-2	TGTGCCAGCCGCCGTACAGGGGGCTTCGCGAACACCGGGGAGCTGTTTTTT	CASRRTGGFANTGELFF
TRBV7-9	NA	NA	TRBJ2-5	TGTGCCAGCAGCTCCGCCGCAGAGACCCAGTACTTC	CASSSAAETQYF
TRBV7-9	NA	NA	TRBJ2-3	TGTGCCAGCAGCTTATTGGGCGGCCTCGGGGATACGCAGTATTTT	CASSLLGGLGDTQYF
TRBV24-1	NA	NA	TRBJ1-5	TGTGCCACCAGTGATTCGAGAAATCAGCCCCAGCATTTT	CATSDSRNQPQHF
TRBV27	NA	NA	TRBJ2-2	TGTGCCATCAAGGGGACGAACGGGGAGCTGTTTTTT	CAIKGTNGELFF
TRBV5-1	few	NA	TRBJ2-7	TGCGCCAGCAGCTTGTCAGGAATCTCCTACGAGCAGTACTTC	CASSLSGISYEQYF
TRBV6-1	NA	NA	TRBJ2-1	TGTGCCAGCAGCCTAGACAGCTCCTTCTACAATGAGCAGTTCTTC	CASSLDSSFYNEQFF
TRBV7-4	few	NA	TRBJ2-2	TGTGCCAGCAGCTTAGGGGACATCGAGTCCACCGGGGAGCTGTTTTTT	CASSLGDIESTGELFF
TRBV3-1	few	NA	TRBJ2-7	TGTGCCAGCAGCCAAGGTTTCCCCGATCCTCGGAGGGTCGGCGAGCAGTACTTC	CASSQGFPDPRRVGEQYF
TRBV2	few	NA	TRBJ1-5	TGTGCCAGCAGCCTACAGGTTCGCAATCAGCCCCAGCATTTT	CASSLQVRNQPQHF
TRBV11-3	NA	TRBD1	TRBJ2-5	TGTGCCAGCAGCGATCACAGGGGACAACCCCAATCCTTC	CASSDHRGQPQSF
TRBV5-1	NA	TRBD2	TRBJ2-1	TGCGCCAGCAGCGGACTGCCGGGAGGCTCCTACAATGAGCAGTTCTTC	CASSGLPGGSYNEQFF
TRBV12-3/TRBV12-4	few	TRBD2	TRBJ2-5	TGTGCCAGCAGTAGAGGTACTAGCGTGCAAGAGACCCAGTACTTC	CASSRGTSVQETQYF
TRBV7-2	NA	NA	TRBJ2-7	TGTGCCAGCAGCTCGGACACCTTAAGGTCCTACGAGCAGTACTTC	CASSSDTLRSYEQYF
TRBV11-1	NA	TRBD2	TRBJ2-5	TGTGCCAGCAGAGAAAAGTCCACTAGCGGGCATACCCAGTACTTC	CASREKSTSGHTQYF
TRBV7-2	NA	NA	TRBJ2-7	TGTGCCAGCAGCTTACAGGGCCTCTTGGACGAGCAGTACTTC	CASSLQGLLDEQYF
TRBV2	few	NA	TRBJ2-1	TGTGCCAGCAGTCGGAGTGGGGCCTTGAATGAGCAGTTCTTC	CASSRSGALNEQFF
TRBV20-1	NA	NA	TRBJ2-5	TGCAGTTCCCCTCCGGCAGACCGAGAGACCCAGTACTTC	CSSPPADRETQYF
TRBV5-1	NA	TRBD2	TRBJ2-3	TGCGCCAGCAGCTTGTTTAGCGGGGAATCCGATACGCAGTATTTT	CASSLFSGESDTQYF
TRBV20-1	NA	NA	TRBJ2-5	TGCAGTGCTAGAGAAGGGGGGCGGGCTAGCTCACGGCCAAGTGAGACCCAGTACTTC	CSAREGGRASSRPSETQYF
TRBV21-1	many	NA	TRBJ2-4	TGTGCCAGCGGCACTCCGCTAGCCAAAAACATTCAGTACTTC	CASGTPLAKNIQYF
TRBV6-5	NA	TRBD2	TRBJ2-5	TGTGCCAGCAGTCCCTTAGCGGGGGGGCGCGAGACCCAGTACTTC	CASSPLAGGRETQYF
TRBV29-1	NA	TRBD1	TRBJ1-2	TGCAGCGTTGCGTCAGGGGGCGCGTATGGCTACACCTTC	CSVASGGAYGYTF
TRBV6-2/TRBV6-3	few	TRBD2	TRBJ2-7	TGTGCCAGCAGCCCCCCGGCTAGCGGGGCCAACTACGAGCAGTACTTC	CASSPPASGANYEQYF
TRBV7-2	few	TRBD2	TRBJ2-3	TGTGCCAGCAGCTTACCTAGCGGGGGGCTTTTAGATACGCAGTATTTT	CASSLPSGGLLDTQYF
TRBV15	NA	NA	TRBJ1-1	TGTGCCACCAGCAGAGATTCATCGGCGAACACTGAAGCTTTCTTT	CATSRDSSANTEAFF
TRBV5-1	NA	NA	TRBJ2-7	TGCGCCAGCAGCCGAGAACCCTACGAGCAGTACTTC	CASSREPYEQYF